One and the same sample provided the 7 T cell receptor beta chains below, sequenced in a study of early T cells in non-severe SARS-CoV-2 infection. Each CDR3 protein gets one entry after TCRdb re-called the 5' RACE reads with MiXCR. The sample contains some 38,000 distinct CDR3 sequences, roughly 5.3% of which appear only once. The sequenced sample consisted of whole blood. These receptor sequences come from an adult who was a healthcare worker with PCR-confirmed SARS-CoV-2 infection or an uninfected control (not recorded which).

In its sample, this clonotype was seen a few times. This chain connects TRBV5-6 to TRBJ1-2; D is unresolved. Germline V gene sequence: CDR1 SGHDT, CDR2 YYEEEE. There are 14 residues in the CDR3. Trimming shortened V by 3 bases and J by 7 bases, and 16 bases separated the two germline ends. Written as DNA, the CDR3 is TGTGCCAGCAGCTCCCGTCGGACCGGGAGTGGCTACACCTTC. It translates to CASSSRRTGSGYTF.

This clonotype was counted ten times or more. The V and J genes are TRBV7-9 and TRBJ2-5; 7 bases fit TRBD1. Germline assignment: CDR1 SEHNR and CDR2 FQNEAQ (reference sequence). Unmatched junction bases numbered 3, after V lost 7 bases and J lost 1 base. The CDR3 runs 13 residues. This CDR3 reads CASNRDSQETQYF. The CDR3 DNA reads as TGTGCCAGCAACCGGGACAGCCAAGAGACCCAGTACTTC.

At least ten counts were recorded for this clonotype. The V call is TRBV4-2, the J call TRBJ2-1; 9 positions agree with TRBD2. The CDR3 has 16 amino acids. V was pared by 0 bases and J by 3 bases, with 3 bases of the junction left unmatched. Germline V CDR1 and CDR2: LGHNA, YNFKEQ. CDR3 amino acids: CASSQDQAGGYNEQFF. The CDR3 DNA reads TGTGCCAGCAGCCAAGATCAAGCGGGAGGCTACAATGAGCAGTTCTTC.

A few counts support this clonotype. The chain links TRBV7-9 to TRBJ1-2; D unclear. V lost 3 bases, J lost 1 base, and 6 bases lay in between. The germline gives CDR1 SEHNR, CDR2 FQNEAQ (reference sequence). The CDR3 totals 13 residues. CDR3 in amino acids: CASSFDVNYGYTF. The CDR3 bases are TGTGCCAGCAGCTTTGACGTTAACTATGGCTACACCTTC.

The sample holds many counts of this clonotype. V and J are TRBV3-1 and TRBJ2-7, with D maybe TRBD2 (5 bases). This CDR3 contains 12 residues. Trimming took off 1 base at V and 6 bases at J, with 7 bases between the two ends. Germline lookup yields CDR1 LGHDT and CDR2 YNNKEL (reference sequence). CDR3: CASSQGRSEQYF. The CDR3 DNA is TGTGCCAGCAGCCAAGGGAGGTCCGAGCAGTACTTC.

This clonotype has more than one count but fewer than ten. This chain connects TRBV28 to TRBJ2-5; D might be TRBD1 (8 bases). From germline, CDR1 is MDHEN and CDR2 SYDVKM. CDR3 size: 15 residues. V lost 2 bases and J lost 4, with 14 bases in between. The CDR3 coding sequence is TGTGCCAGCAGTTTAAGTTACAGGGGGGGAGAGACCCAGTACTTC. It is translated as CASSLSYRGGETQYF.

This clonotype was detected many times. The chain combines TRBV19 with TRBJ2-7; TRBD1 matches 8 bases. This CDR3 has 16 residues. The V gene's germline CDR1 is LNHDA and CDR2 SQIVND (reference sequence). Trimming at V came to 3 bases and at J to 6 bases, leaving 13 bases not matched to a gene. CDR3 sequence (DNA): TGTGCCAGTAGTATCGCCGTCCCAGGACAGGGTATCGAGCAGTACTTC. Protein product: CASSIAVPGQGIEQYF.